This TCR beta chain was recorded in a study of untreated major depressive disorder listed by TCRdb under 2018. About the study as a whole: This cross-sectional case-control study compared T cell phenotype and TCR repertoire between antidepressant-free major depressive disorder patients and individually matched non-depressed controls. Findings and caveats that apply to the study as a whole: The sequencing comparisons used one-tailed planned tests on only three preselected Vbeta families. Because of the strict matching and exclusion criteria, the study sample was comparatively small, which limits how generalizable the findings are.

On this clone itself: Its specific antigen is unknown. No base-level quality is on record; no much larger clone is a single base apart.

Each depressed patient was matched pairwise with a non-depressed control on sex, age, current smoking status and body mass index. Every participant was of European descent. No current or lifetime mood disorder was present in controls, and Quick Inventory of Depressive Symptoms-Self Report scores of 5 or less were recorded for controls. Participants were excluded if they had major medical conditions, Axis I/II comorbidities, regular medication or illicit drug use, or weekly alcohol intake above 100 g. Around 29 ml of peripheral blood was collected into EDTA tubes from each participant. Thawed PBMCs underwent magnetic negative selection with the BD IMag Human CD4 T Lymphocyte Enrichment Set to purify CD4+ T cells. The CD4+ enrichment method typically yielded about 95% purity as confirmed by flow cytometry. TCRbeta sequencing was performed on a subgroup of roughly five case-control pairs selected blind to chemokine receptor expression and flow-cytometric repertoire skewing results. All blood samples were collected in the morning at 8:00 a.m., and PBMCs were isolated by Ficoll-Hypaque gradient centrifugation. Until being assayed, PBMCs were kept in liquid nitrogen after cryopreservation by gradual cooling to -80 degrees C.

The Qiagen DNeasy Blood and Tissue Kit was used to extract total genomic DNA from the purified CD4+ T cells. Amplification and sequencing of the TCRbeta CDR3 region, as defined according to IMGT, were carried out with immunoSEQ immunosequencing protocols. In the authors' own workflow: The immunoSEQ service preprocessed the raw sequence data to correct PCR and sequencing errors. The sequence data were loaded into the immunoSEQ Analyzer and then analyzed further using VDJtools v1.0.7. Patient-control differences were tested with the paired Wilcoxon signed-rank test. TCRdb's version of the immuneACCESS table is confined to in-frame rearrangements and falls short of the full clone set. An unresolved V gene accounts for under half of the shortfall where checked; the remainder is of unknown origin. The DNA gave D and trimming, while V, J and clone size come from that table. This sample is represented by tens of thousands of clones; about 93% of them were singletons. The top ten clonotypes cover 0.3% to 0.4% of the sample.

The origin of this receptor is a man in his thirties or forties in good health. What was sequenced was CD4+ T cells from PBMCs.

The nucleotide sequence is TGTGCCAGCAGCCAAGGGGGGACAGGGGCCTACGAGCAGTACTTC. This translates into CASSQGGTGAYEQYF. Recombination connected TRBV9 to TRBJ2-7, with 10 bases in between that match TRBD1. Germline trimming amounts to 4 bases on V and 2 bases on J, with 6 as the count of junction bases outside the gene matches. The germline V gene sets CDR1 to SGDLS and CDR2 to YYNGEE. The CDR3 starts with the cysteine, ends with the phenylalanine, and has 15 residues. Only the CDR3 part of the read is kept: 45 bases, read in frame from the first base. The entire variable domain, with the stretches around the CDR3 drawn from the reference TRBV9 and TRBJ2-7 proteins, is DSGVTQTPKHLITATGQRVTLRCSPRSGDLSVYWYQQSLDQGLQFLIQYYNGEERAKGNILERFSAQQFPDLHSELNLSSLELGDSALYFCASSQGGTGAYEQYFGPGTRLTVT.